The sequence of this T cell receptor beta chain was determined in a study of blood T cells in healthy people across ages. Across the study: Roughly one uniquely barcoded beta molecule per two T cells was captured. Study-wide findings and caveats: Donor CMV status, an unknown factor, possibly confounded changes in expanded clonotypes.

Germline assignment: CDR1 MGHRA and CDR2 YSYEKL. The ends were cut back, 0 bases at V and 11 bases at J, with 28 bases in the middle. This CDR3 has 18 residues. This clonotype has more than one count but fewer than ten. Its antigen is as yet unknown. It was with a sample-barcoded 5' primer and a J-beta primer mix that a second PCR of roughly 7 to 12 cycles was run. All cDNA molecules were each tagged by a template-switch adaptor with 12 random nucleotides. TCRdb independently ran MiXCR on the 5' RACE reads; one entry per CDR3 protein. Found here are 1.5 million to 2 million distinct CDR3 sequences, approximately 32% of them singletons; the top ten hold around 11%.

The genes are TRBV4-1 and TRBJ2-5, with a weak D call TRBD2 (5 bases). This TCR was recovered from a woman in her twenties or thirties in good health. Sequencing used blood. CDR3 in amino acids: CASSQEENYGGLAFLQYF. CDR3 DNA sequence: TGCGCCAGCAGCCAAGAGGAAAATTATGGCGGCCTAGCCTTTTTGCAGTACTTC.